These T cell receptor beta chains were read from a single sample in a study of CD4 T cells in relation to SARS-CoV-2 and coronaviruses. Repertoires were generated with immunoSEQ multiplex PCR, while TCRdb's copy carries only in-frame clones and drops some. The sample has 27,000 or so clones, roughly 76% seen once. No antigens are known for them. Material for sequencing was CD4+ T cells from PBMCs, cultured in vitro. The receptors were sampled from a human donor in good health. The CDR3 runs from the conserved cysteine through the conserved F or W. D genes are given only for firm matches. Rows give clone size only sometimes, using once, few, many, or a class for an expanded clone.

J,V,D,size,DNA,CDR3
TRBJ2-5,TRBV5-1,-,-,TGCGCCAGCAGCTTGGTCGGCCAGAAACAAGAGACCCAGTACTTC,CASSLVGQKQETQYF
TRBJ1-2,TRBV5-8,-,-,TGTGCCAGCAGCTTGTGGGGCCCCGGACCTTTAGGGGGCTACACCTTC,CASSLWGPGPLGGYTF
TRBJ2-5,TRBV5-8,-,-,TGTGCCAGCAGCTTGGGGACCGGCCAGCTCCAAGAGACCCAGTACTTC,CASSLGTGQLQETQYF
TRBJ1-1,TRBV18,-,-,TGTGCCAGCTCACCACGGGGAGGGGGAGTGAACACTGAAGCTTTCTTT,CASSPRGGGVNTEAFF
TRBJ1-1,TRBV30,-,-,TGTGCCTGGAGGGGGGGACTGAACACTGAAGCTTTCTTT,CAWRGGLNTEAFF
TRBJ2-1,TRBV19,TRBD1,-,TGTGCCAGTAGTAAGACAGGGTTCTCGGTGGAGCAGTTCTTC,CASSKTGFSVEQFF
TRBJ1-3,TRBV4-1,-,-,TGCGCCAGCAGCCAAGTTGGGGGTTACGGAAACACCATATATTTT,CASSQVGGYGNTIYF
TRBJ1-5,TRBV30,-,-,TGTGCCTGGAGTGTTGCAGCCAGCTATAGCAATCAGCCCCAGCATTTT,CAWSVAASYSNQPQHF
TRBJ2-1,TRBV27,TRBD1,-,TGTGCCAGCAGTCAGGGACAGACACGCTACAATGAGCAGTTCTTC,CASSQGQTRYNEQFF
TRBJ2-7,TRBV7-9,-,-,TGTGCCAGCAGCTTTGGTCTTTCCTACGAGCAGTACTTC,CASSFGLSYEQYF
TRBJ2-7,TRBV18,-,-,TGTGCCAGCTCACCACAGGGGAACTACGAGCAGTACTTC,CASSPQGNYEQYF
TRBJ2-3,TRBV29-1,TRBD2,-,TGCAGCGCCTTCGGGGGGGCCGGCACAGATACGCAGTATTTT,CSAFGGAGTDTQYF
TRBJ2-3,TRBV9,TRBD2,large,TGTGCCAGCAGCAAACCTAGCGGGAGGGCCGTAGATACGCAGTATTTT,CASSKPSGRAVDTQYF
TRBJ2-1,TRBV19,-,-,TGTGCCAGTAGCAACCGTCCCCACAATGAGCAGTTCTTC,CASSNRPHNEQFF
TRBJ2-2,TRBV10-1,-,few,TGCGCCAGCAGTAAGGGGGACACCGGGGAGCTGTTTTTT,CASSKGDTGELFF
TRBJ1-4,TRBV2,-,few,TGTGCCAGCAGCATACAGGGCTCACAGCTGTTTTTT,CASSIQGSQLFF
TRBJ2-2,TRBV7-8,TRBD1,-,TGTGCCAGCAGCCGACAGGGTGGCACCGGGGAGCTGTTTTTT,CASSRQGGTGELFF
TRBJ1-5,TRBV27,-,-,TGTGCCAGCAGTTTATCCCCGAGGGGATATCAGCCCCAGCATTTT,CASSLSPRGYQPQHF
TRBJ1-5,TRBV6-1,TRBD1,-,TGTGCCAGCAGTGAAAGAGTCTTTGTCGACAGGGGACAGCCCCAGCATTTT,CASSERVFVDRGQPQHF
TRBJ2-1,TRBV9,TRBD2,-,TGTGCCAGCAGCGGTGGGAGCGGGAGCTACAATGAGCAGTTCTTC,CASSGGSGSYNEQFF
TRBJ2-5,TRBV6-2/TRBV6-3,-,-,TGTGCCAGCAGTACGGGGGAGACCCAGTACTTC,CASSTGETQYF
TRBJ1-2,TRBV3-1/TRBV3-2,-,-,TGTGCCAGCAGCCCAGGGACCAGCTATGGCTACACCTTC,CASSPGTSYGYTF
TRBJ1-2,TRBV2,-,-,TGTGCCAGCAGTGAAGAGGGCTACACCTTC,CASSEEGYTF
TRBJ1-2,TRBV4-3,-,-,TGCGCCAGCAGCCAAGAGGGGACTCGGTCGGGCTACACCTTC,CASSQEGTRSGYTF
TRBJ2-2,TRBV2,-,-,TGTGCCAGCAGTGAATCATCGAGGGCCGGGGAGCTGTTTTTT,CASSESSRAGELFF
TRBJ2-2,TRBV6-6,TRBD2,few,TGTGCCAGCAGTCAACGACGTGGGACTAGCGGCTTGAACACCGGGGAGCTGTTTTTT,CASSQRRGTSGLNTGELFF
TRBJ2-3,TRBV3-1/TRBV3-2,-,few,TGTGCCAGCAGCCACGAGTTGGACAGACATACGCAGTATTTT,CASSHELDRHTQYF
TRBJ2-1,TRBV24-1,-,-,TGTGCCACCAGTGATCCCTCAGGGAGCTCCTACAATGAGCAGTTCTTC,CATSDPSGSSYNEQFF
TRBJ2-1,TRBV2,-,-,TGTGCCAGCAGACTAACAGGGAGCTCCTACAATGAGCAGTTCTTC,CASRLTGSSYNEQFF
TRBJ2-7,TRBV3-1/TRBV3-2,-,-,TGTGCCAGCAGCCGTCAGGGGGGTTACGAGCAGTACTTC,CASSRQGGYEQYF
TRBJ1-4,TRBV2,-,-,TGTGCCAGCAGTGGGGGTCAAGTTAATGAAAAACTGTTTTTT,CASSGGQVNEKLFF
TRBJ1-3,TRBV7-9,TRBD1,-,TGTGCCAGCAGGGGGACAGGGGGAGGAAACACCATATATTTT,CASRGTGGGNTIYF
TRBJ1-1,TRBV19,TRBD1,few,TGTGCCAGTAGTCGGACAGGGGTGAACACTGAAGCTTTCTTT,CASSRTGVNTEAFF
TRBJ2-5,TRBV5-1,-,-,TGCGCCAGCAGCTTAGCAGGGGACGAGACCCAGTACTTC,CASSLAGDETQYF
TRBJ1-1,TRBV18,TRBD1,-,TGTGCCAGCTCACGTACTCGGACAGGCGGGAACACTGAAGCTTTCTTT,CASSRTRTGGNTEAFF
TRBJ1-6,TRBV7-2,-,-,TGTGCCAGCAGCTTGGCCCGGCCCAGCAATTCACCCCTCCACTTT,CASSLARPSNSPLHF